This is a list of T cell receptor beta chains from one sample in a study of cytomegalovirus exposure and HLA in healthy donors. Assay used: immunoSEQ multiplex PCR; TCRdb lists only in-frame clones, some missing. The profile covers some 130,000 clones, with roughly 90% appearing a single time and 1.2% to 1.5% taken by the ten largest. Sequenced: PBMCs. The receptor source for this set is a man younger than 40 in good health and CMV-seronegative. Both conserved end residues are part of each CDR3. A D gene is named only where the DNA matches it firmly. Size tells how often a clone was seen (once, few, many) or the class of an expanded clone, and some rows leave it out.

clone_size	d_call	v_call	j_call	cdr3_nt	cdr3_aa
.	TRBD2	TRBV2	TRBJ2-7	TGTGCCAGCAGATTACAAAGACTAGCGGGGGGTTCCTACGAGCAGTACTTC	CASRLQRLAGGSYEQYF
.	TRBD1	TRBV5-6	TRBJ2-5	TGTGCCAGCAGCTTGGAGAGACAGGGGTTGGTAACCCAGTACTTC	CASSLERQGLVTQYF
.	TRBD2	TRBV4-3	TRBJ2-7	TGCGCCAGCAGCCAAGATACCCAGCCTAGCGGGAGAGTTAACGAGCAGTACTTC	CASSQDTQPSGRVNEQYF
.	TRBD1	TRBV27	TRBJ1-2	TGTGCCAGCAGTTCCGGGACAGGGGGAAGTGGCTACACCTTC	CASSSGTGGSGYTF
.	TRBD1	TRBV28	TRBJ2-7	TGTGCCAGCAGCCCGACAGGGCCGTCTACCTACGAGCAGTACTTC	CASSPTGPSTYEQYF
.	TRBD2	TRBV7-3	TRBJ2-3	TGTGCCAGCAGCTATTCGACTAGCCCAGATACGCAGTATTTT	CASSYSTSPDTQYF
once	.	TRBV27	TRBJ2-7	TGTGCCAGTTCAAAGGACAGCTACGAGCAGTACTTC	CASSKDSYEQYF
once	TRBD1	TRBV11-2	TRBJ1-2	TGTGCCAGCAGCGAGAGGACAGGTCTCTATGGCTACACCTTC	CASSERTGLYGYTF
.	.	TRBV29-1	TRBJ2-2	TGCAGCGTTGAGTCAGGGTCCACCGGGGAGCTGTTTTTT	CSVESGSTGELFF
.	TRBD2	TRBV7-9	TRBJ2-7	TGTGCCAGCAGCTTACCGGGGCGGGAGCTCCACGAGCAGTACTTC	CASSLPGRELHEQYF
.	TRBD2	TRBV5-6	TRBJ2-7	TGTGCCAGCACCTCCCCCCGGGAGGGCCATAGCGAGCAGTACTTC	CASTSPREGHSEQYF
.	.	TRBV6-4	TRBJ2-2	TGTGCCGGACCGGGACTCTGCACCGGGGAGCTGTTTTTT	CAGPGLCTGELFF
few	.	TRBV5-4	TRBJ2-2	TGTGCCAGCAGCTTGGGACTAAGTACAGCCGGGGAGCTGTTTTTT	CASSLGLSTAGELFF
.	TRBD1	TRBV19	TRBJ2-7	TGTGCCAGTAGTGTCCGGGACAGGGGAAGTGACGAGCAGTACTTC	CASSVRDRGSDEQYF
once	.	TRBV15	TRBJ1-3	TGTGCCACCAGCGAGCGCAGGGGTACGGGTGGAAACACCATATATTTT	CATSERRGTGGNTIYF
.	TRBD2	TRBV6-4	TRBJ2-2	TGTGCCAGCAGTGAGATGGCGGGAGCCGGGGAGCTGTTTTTT	CASSEMAGAGELFF
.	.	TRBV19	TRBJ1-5	TGTGCCAGTAGTATAGAAGGGGCCTGGGGGGGACGCAATCAGCCCCAGCATTTT	CASSIEGAWGGRNQPQHF
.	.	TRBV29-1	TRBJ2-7	TGCAGCGATTACGGCAGGAGGAGGAACGAGCAGTACTTC	CSDYGRRRNEQYF
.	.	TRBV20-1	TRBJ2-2	TGCAGTGCCGGGGAAACCGGGGAGCTGTTTTTT	CSAGETGELFF
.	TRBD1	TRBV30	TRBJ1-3	TGTGCCTGGAGCCACAACAGGGGAGCGAGAAACACCATATATTTT	CAWSHNRGARNTIYF
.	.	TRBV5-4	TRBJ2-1	TGTGCCAGCAGCTTGTATGCGGGTATGAAGTACAATGAGCAGTTCTTC	CASSLYAGMKYNEQFF
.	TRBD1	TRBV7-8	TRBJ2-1	TGTGCCACCGGGGACAGCGACAATGAGCAGTTCTTC	CATGDSDNEQFF
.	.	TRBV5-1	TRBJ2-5	TGCGCCAGCAGCTTGGGGGACTCCCTAGAGACCCAGTACTTC	CASSLGDSLETQYF
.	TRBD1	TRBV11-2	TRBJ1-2	TGTGCCAGCAGCCGAAATGAAGGAAGGACAGGGGTCGGCTACACCTTC	CASSRNEGRTGVGYTF
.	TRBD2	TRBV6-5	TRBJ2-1	TGTGCCAGCAGTTACTCAGGCGGGAGGGCGTTCAATGAGCAGTTCTTC	CASSYSGGRAFNEQFF
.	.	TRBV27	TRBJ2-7	TGTGCCAGCAGTTCCGGACATTCTTACGAGCAGTACTTC	CASSSGHSYEQYF
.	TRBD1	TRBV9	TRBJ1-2	TGTGCCAGCAGCCGCGATACCTGGACAGGGGCCTACGGCTACACCTTC	CASSRDTWTGAYGYTF
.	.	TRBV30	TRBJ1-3	TGTGCCTGGAGGATTGGTAGCTCTGGAAACACCATATATTTT	CAWRIGSSGNTIYF
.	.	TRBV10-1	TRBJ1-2	TGCGCCAGCAGTAAGCGGGGGGGTGGCTACACCTTC	CASSKRGGGYTF
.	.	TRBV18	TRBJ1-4	TGTGCCAGCTCACCCTCCGGGGACTACCGCCTCAATGAAAAACTGTTTTTT	CASSPSGDYRLNEKLFF
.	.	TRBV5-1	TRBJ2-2	TGCGCCAGCAGCTTGGGAGTAGGGGTAAACACCGGGGAGCTGTTTTTT	CASSLGVGVNTGELFF
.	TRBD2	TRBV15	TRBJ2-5	TGTGCCACCAGCTTCCGGACGGGGGGAGAGACCCAGTACTTC	CATSFRTGGETQYF
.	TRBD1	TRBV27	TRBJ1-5	TGTGCCAGCAGCGAAAGATTATCCGGGACAGGGAACCAGCCCCAGCATTTT	CASSERLSGTGNQPQHF
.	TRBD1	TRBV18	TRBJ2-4	TGTGCCAGCTCCCAGACAGGGGATAAAAACATTCAGTACTTC	CASSQTGDKNIQYF
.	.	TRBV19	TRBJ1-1	TGTGCCAGTAGTCGAGTCCCTGAAGCTTTCTTT	CASSRVPEAFF